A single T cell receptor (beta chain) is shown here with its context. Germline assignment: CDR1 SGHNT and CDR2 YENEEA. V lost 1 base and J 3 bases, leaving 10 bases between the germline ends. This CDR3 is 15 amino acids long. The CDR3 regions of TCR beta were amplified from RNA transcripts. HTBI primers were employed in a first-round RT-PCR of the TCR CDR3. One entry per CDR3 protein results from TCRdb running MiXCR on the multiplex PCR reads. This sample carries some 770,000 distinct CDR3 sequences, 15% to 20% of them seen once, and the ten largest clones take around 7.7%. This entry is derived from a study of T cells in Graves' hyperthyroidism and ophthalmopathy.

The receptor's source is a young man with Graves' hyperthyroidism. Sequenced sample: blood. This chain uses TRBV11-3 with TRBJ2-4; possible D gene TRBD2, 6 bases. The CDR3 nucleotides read TGTGCCAGCAGCTTAGGGGGGGTTGGCAAAAACATTCAGTACTTC. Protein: CASSLGGVGKNIQYF.